This T cell receptor beta chain was documented in a study of blood T cell repertoires in COVID-19. Study-level background: The study drew acute and convalescent COVID-19 samples from the United States, Italy and Spain.

Germline lookup yields CDR1 MNHEY and CDR2 SMNVEV (reference sequence). V dropped 4 bases and J dropped 0; count of bases not matched to a gene: 3. This CDR3 spans 14 amino acids. Only in-frame clones appear in the TCRdb table, and some are missing; sequencing was by immunoSEQ multiplex PCR. The sample carries approximately 180,000 clones, about 85% recorded once. The receptor was derived from an elderly woman with acute or convalescent COVID-19. The V and J genes are TRBV27 and TRBJ2-7; 7 bases are shared with TRBD1. Sequenced material: peripheral blood. The CDR3 DNA reads as TGTGCCAGCAGTTCCCACAGGGGCTCCTACGAGCAGTACTTC. Protein product: CASSSHRGSYEQYF.